These 23 T cell receptor beta chains were all obtained from the same sample, sequenced in a study of T cell repertoires in cytomegalovirus infection. TCRdb redid the calling of the reads with MiXCR, one entry per CDR3 protein. This sample has around 530,000 distinct CDR3 sequences, with about 30% found just once. Sequenced input: PBMCs. These receptors all stem from a human donor in good health (CMV status not recorded). Some clones in this sample may be carry-over from other donors' samples.

The chain has TRBV11-3 and TRBJ1-1; D call uncertain. Trimming took off 5 bases at V and 1 base at J, with 11 bases between the two ends. From germline, CDR1 is SGHNT and CDR2 YENEEA. CDR3 size: 14 residues. CDR3 amino acids: CASSPRRPNTEAFF. CDR3 nucleotides: TGTGCCAGCAGCCCCCGGCGGCCGAACACTGAAGCTTTCTTT.

The V call is TRBV3-1, the J call TRBJ1-5; D is perhaps TRBD1 (5 bases). V dropped 3 bases and J dropped 7 bases, with 16 bases sitting between them. The length of the CDR3 is 15 residues. Germline CDR1 is LGHDT and CDR2 is YNNKEL (reference sequence). The CDR3 DNA is TGTGCCAGCAGCCACACCGCAGGGTTACACCAGCCCCAGCATTTT. It is translated as CASSHTAGLHQPQHF.

Ten or more counts support this clonotype. The V gene is TRBV7-2, the J gene TRBJ2-1; D may be TRBD2 (6 bases). CDR3 length equals 14 residues. Trimming took off 2 bases at V and 6 bases at J, with 11 bases between the two ends. Germline assignment: CDR1 SGHTA and CDR2 FQGNSA. CDR3 DNA sequence: TGTGCCAGCAGCTTAAGGCTAGCGAGCAATGAGCAGTTCTTC. Protein sequence: CASSLRLASNEQFF. The variable domain in full, with the rest retrieved from reference TRBV7-2 and TRBJ2-1, is GAGVSQSPSNKVTEKGKDVELRCDPISGHTALYWYRQSLGQGLEFLIYFQGNSAPDKSGLPSDRFSAERTGGSVSTLTIQRTQQEDSAVYLCASSLRLASNEQFFGPGTRLTVL.

In this sample, this clonotype turned up many times. V and J are TRBV28 and TRBJ2-7; 8 bases are shared with TRBD2. The junction had 8 bases not matched to a gene; V was cut back by 6 bases and J by 1 base. The CDR3 is made up of 15 amino acids. Per germline, CDR1 MDHEN and CDR2 SYDVKM. CDR3 loop: CASRVGVAGSYEQYF. Written as DNA, the CDR3 is TGTGCCAGCAGGGTCGGGGTAGCGGGGTCCTACGAGCAGTACTTC.

The rearrangement links TRBV6-5 to TRBJ2-7; possible D gene TRBD1, 5 bases. The CDR3 length is 14 residues. V gave up 2 bases and J gave up 5 bases, with 13 bases separating them. Germline CDR1 is MNHEY and CDR2 is SVGAGI. CDR3: CASSYARANNEQYF. DNA for the CDR3: TGTGCCAGCAGTTACGCCAGGGCCAATAACGAGCAGTACTTC.

This clonotype was counted ten times or more. The genes are TRBV18 and TRBJ2-5, with a tentative D call TRBD2 (5 bases). This CDR3 is built from 12 residues. V lost 3 bases, J lost 3 bases, and 5 bases lay in between. The germline V gene encodes CDR1 KGHSH and CDR2 LQKENI. The CDR3 region is CASSPGEETQYF. The CDR3 DNA follows: TGTGCCAGCTCACCGGGAGAAGAGACCCAGTACTTC. Full variable domain (rest looked up from reference TRBV18 and TRBJ2-5): NAGVMQNPRHLVRRRGQEARLRCSPMKGHSHVYWYRQLPEEGLKFMVYLQKENIIDESGMPKERFSAEFPKEGPSILRIQQVVRGDSAAYFCASSPGEETQYFGPGTRLLVL.

This clonotype came up many times. This chain connects TRBV28 to TRBJ2-1; 7 nucleotides match TRBD1. The germline gives CDR1 MDHEN, CDR2 SYDVKM. The CDR3 spans 13 residues. V lost 2 bases and J lost 7; bases outside the gene matches: 2. The CDR3 loop reads CASSLATGNEQFF. CDR3 nucleotides: TGTGCCAGCAGTTTAGCGACAGGGAATGAGCAGTTCTTC.

This clonotype was seen many times. The rearrangement joins TRBV7-2 to TRBJ2-2; 8 bases align to TRBD1. V lost 3 bases, J lost 3 bases, and 0 bases stayed unmatched. This CDR3 contains 14 residues. Germline V gene sequence: CDR1 SGHTA, CDR2 FQGNSA. DNA of the CDR3: TGTGCCAGCAGCTTGACAGGGGACACCGGGGAGCTGTTTTTT. This encodes CASSLTGDTGELFF. The variable domain in full, completed from reference TRBV7-2 and TRBJ2-2, reads GAGVSQSPSNKVTEKGKDVELRCDPISGHTALYWYRQSLGQGLEFLIYFQGNSAPDKSGLPSDRFSAERTGGSVSTLTIQRTQQEDSAVYLCASSLTGDTGELFFGEGSRLTVL.

This clonotype was counted ten times or more. The rearrangement links TRBV7-8 to TRBJ2-7, with 11 bases aligning to TRBD1. CDR1 is SGHVS, CDR2 FQNEAQ, per germline. CDR3 length: 14 residues. V lost 10 bases and J lost 2; bases outside the gene matches: 7. CDR3 nucleotides: TGTGCCACCGTGGGACAGGGGGTCCCCTACGAGCAGTACTTC. Its translation: CATVGQGVPYEQYF.

This clonotype showed up many times. The chain couples TRBV7-2 to TRBJ1-1; possible D gene TRBD1, 5 bases. Germline-derived CDR1 and CDR2 are SGHTA and FQGNSA. V lost 0 bases and J 5 bases, leaving 13 bases between the germline ends. The CDR3 totals 15 residues. CDR3 sequence (DNA): TGTGCCAGCAGCTTAGCCCGGGATCGGGGGACTGAAGCTTTCTTT. Its protein product is CASSLARDRGTEAFF.

The V and J genes are TRBV20-1 and TRBJ2-1; D is uncertain. Trimming pared 5 bases from V and 5 bases from J, leaving 7 bases between. The CDR3 loop spans 11 amino acids. Germline V CDR1 and CDR2: DFQATT, SNEGSKA (reference sequence). This CDR3 reads CSAVSDNEQFF. The DNA for the CDR3 is TGCAGTGCTGTTTCGGACAATGAGCAGTTCTTC.

This sequence joins TRBV7-2 and TRBJ1-5, with D hard to call. The CDR3 runs 12 residues. Germline V gene data show CDR1 as SGHTA and CDR2 as FQGNSA. V gave up 5 bases and J gave up 7 bases, with 9 bases separating them. The CDR3 loop reads CASSAPNQPQHF. CDR3 nucleotides: TGTGCCAGCAGCGCCCCAAACCAGCCCCAGCATTTT.

The chain joins TRBV6-2 or TRBV6-3 to TRBJ2-1; tentatively, D is TRBD2 (5 bases). V dropped 0 bases and J dropped 3 bases, with 9 bases sitting between them. This CDR3 is 15 amino acids long. CDR1 is MNHEY and CDR2 is SVGEGT in the germline V gene. Written as DNA, the CDR3 is TGTGCCAGCAGTTACTCGAGAGGGTACTACAATGAGCAGTTCTTC. Its protein product is CASSYSRGYYNEQFF.

This clonotype was observed a few times. The chain joins TRBV29-1 to TRBJ1-1; 7 nucleotides align to TRBD1. CDR3 size: 16 residues. Germline V gives CDR1 SQVTM, CDR2 ANQGSEA. J was trimmed by 8 bases and V by 4 bases; bases with no gene match: 19. The CDR3 DNA follows: TGCAGCGTTGCTTTCGGGACAGACCGAAGATCGTCCGAAGCTTTCTTT. Its translation: CSVAFGTDRRSSEAFF.

The chain has TRBV28 and TRBJ2-1; no firm D call. Germline V gene data show CDR1 as MDHEN and CDR2 as SYDVKM. Trimming removed 5 bases at V and 7 bases at J, with 24 bases between. This CDR3 comprises 17 residues. CDR3 bases: TGTGCCAGCAGTCCTCGTTTTGGGCGGAAGAGGACGAATGAGCAGTTCTTC. This codes for CASSPRFGRKRTNEQFF.

The CDR3 sequence: CASSSFGGYTF. The CDR3 coding sequence is TGTGCCAGTAGTTCTTTCGGAGGCTACACCTTC. The chain joins TRBV19 to TRBJ1-2, with D hard to call. The CDR3 spans 11 residues. V lost 5 bases to trimming and J lost 8 bases, with 9 bases between them. Germline V gives CDR1 LNHDA, CDR2 SQIVND (reference sequence).

The chain employs TRBV6-4 and TRBJ1-2; unclear D gene. The CDR3 spans 13 residues. Trimming removed 7 bases at V and 3 bases at J, with 12 bases between. CDR1 is MRHNA and CDR2 is SNTAGT in the germline V gene. CDR3 sequence (DNA): TGTGCCAGCAAGGGAGCGGGCGACTATGGCTACACCTTC. It codes for CASKGAGDYGYTF.

The rearrangement uses TRBV4-1 and TRBJ2-1; D ambiguous. Germline V gene lookup returns CDR1 MGHRA and CDR2 YSYEKL. The CDR3 has 13 residues. V was clipped by 0 bases and J by 4 bases, with 4 bases between them. The CDR3 DNA reads TGCGCCAGCAGCCAAGAACGGTACAATGAGCAGTTCTTC. Its translation: CASSQERYNEQFF.

This chain joins TRBV6-2 or TRBV6-3 and TRBJ2-1; 9 positions match TRBD2. With V trimmed by 5 bases and J by 4 bases, 6 bases remained unmatched. Germline V gene sequence: CDR1 MNHEY, CDR2 SVGEGT. The CDR3 length is 15 residues. For the CDR3, the DNA is TGTGCCAGCAGTCATAGCGGGAGCTTTTACAATGAGCAGTTCTTC. This gives the protein CASSHSGSFYNEQFF.

The rearrangement uses TRBV18 and TRBJ2-6; TRBD1 aligns across 10 bases. V gave up 4 bases and J gave up 1 base; unmatched junction bases: 4. CDR1 KGHSH and CDR2 LQKENI come from the germline V gene. This CDR3 comprises 17 residues. The CDR3 region has the DNA TGTGCCAGCTCACTGCGACAGGGGGCTTCTGGGGCCAACGTCCTGACTTTC. This gives the protein CASSLRQGASGANVLTF. Drawing the rest from reference TRBV18 and TRBJ2-6, the complete variable domain is NAGVMQNPRHLVRRRGQEARLRCSPMKGHSHVYWYRQLPEEGLKFMVYLQKENIIDESGMPKERFSAEFPKEGPSILRIQQVVRGDSAAYFCASSLRQGASGANVLTFGAGSRLTVL.

The table lists this clonotype with many counts. The gene calls are TRBV27 and TRBJ2-2; D might be TRBD1 (6 bases). The germline V and J ends were trimmed by 5 bases and 6 bases, with 13 bases remaining between them. The CDR3 has 14 residues. Per the germline V gene, CDR1 is MNHEY and CDR2 is SMNVEV (reference sequence). The CDR3 here is CASSPNRDAGELFF. The DNA of the CDR3 is TGTGCCAGCAGTCCTAACAGGGACGCCGGGGAGCTGTTTTTT.

This clonotype was counted at least ten times. The chain uses TRBV7-3 and TRBJ2-2; TRBD2 agrees at 12 bases. This CDR3 is built from 16 residues. Looked up from germline, CDR1 is SGHTA and CDR2 is FQGTGA. Unmatched junction bases numbered 2, after V lost 4 bases and J lost 2 bases. CDR3 bases: TGTGCCAGCAGCTCTGGACTAGCGGGAAACACCGGGGAGCTGTTTTTT. Its translation: CASSSGLAGNTGELFF.

The chain carries TRBV6-1 and TRBJ2-2; D not certain. This CDR3 has 16 amino acids. Germline-derived CDR1 and CDR2 are MNHNS and SASEGT. V gave up 8 bases and J gave up 0 bases, with 16 bases separating them. CDR3 bases: TGTGCCAGCGGAGACATCCCTGGGGCGAACACCGGGGAGCTGTTTTTT. It encodes CASGDIPGANTGELFF.